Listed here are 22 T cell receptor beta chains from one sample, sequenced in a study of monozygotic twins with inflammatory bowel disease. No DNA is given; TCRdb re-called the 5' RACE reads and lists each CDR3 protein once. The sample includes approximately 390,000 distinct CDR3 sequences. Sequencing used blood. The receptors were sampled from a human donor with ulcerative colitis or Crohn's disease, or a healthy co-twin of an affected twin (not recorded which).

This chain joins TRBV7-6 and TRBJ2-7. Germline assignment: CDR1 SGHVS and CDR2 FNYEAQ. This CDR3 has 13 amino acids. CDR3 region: CASSLETPYEQYF.

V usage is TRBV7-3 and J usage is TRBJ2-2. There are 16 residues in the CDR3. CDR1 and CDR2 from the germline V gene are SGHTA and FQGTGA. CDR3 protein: CASSLMQAMGTGELFF.

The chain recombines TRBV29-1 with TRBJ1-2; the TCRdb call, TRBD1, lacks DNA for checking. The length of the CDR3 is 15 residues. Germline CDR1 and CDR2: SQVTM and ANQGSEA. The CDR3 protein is CSVEELTGGSDGYTF.

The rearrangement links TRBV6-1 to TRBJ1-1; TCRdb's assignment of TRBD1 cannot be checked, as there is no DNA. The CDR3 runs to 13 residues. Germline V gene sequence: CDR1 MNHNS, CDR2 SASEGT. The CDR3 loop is CASSGSTVTEAFF.

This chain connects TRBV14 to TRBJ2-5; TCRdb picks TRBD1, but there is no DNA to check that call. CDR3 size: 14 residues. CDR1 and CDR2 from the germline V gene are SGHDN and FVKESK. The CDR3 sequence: CASSQGGLEETQYF.

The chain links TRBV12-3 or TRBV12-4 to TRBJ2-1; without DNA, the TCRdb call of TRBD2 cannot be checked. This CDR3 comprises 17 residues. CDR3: CASSLLRRTSEYNEQFF.

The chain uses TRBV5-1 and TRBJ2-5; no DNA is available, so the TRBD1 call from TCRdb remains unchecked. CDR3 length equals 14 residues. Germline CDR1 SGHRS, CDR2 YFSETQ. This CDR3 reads CASSLRGGRETQYF.

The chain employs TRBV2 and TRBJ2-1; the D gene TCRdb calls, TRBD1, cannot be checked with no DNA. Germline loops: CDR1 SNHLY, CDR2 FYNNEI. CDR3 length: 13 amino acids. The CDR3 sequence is CASSDPGGNEQFF.

CDR3 sequence: CSASHARERTDTQYF. The rearrangement joins TRBV20-1 to TRBJ2-3; lacking DNA, the TRBD2 call made by TCRdb goes unchecked. The CDR3 covers 15 residues. Germline assignment: CDR1 DFQATT and CDR2 SNEGSKA (reference sequence).

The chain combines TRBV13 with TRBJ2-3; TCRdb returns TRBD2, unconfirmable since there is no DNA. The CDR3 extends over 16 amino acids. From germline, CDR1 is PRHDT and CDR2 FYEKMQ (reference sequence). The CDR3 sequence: CASSQRTSRGTDTQYF.

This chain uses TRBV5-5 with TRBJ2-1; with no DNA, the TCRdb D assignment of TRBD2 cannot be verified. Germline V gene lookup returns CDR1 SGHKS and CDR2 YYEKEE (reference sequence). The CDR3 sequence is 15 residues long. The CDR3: CASSPGLAGVYEQFF.

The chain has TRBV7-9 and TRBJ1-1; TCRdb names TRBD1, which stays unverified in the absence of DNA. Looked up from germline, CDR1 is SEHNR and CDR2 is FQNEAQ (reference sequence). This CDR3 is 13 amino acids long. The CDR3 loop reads CASTLLSNTEAFF.

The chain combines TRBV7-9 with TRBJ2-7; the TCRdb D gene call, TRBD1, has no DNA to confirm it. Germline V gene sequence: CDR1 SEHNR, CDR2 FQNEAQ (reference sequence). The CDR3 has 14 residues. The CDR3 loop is CASSFGTDSYEQYF.

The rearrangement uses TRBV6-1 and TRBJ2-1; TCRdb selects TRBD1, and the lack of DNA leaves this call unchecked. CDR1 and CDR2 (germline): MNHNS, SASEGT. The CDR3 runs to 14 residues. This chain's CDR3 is CASSEGGPVNEQFF.

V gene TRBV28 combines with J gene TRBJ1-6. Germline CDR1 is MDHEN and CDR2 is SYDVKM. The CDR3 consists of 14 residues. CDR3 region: CASSSARGNSPLHF.

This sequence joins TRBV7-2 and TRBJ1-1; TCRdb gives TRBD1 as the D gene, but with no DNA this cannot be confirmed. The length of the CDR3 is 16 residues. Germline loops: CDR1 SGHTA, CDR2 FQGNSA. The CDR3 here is CASSSDRPIGNTEAFF.

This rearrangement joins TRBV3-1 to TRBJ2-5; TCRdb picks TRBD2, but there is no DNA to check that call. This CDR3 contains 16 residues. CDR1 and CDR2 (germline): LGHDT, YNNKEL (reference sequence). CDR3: CASSQSSGGVKETQYF.

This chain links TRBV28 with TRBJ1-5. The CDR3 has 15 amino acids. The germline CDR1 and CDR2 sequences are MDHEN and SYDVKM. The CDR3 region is CASSLEGTGNQPQHF.

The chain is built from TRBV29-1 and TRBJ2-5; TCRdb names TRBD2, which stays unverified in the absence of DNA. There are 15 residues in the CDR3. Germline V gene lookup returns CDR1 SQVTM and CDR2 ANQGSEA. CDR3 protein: CSVEVLAGVVETQYF.

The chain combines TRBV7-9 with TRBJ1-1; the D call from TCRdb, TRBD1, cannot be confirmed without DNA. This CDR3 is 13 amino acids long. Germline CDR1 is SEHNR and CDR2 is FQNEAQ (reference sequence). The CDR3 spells CASSNRGSTEAFF.

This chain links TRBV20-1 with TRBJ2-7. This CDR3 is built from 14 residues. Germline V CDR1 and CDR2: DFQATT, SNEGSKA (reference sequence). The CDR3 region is CSARDIRGSYEQYF.

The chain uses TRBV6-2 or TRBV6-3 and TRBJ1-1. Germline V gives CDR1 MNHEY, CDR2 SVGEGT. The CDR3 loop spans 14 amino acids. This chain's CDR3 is CASSQAKGGTEAFF.